These 23 T cell receptor beta chains originate from one sample sequenced in a study of regulatory and conventional T cells in RAG deficiency. Profiled with immunoSEQ multiplex PCR; TCRdb holds only in-frame clones, not every one. The table includes fewer than 6,500 clones, around 93% detected once. Sequences were obtained from CD8+ T cells sorted from blood. The source is a human donor with RAG deficiency presenting as severe combined immunodeficiency.

The V and J genes are TRBV18 and TRBJ2-5; 9 bases are shared with TRBD2. CDR3 length: 16 amino acids. Trimming cost V 5 bases and J 2 bases; bases outside gene matches: 9. The germline V gene has CDR1 KGHSH and CDR2 LQKENI. This CDR3 reads CASSSGGLASQETQYF. The CDR3 DNA reads TGTGCCAGCTCATCAGGCGGACTAGCGTCTCAAGAGACCCAGTACTTC.

V is TRBV27 and J is TRBJ2-7; tentative D call: TRBD1 (5 bases). This CDR3 comprises 14 residues. In germline, CDR1 is MNHEY, CDR2 SMNVEV (reference sequence). Trimming left V 1 base short and J 2 bases short, with 9 bases between. Here the CDR3 DNA reads TGTGCCAGCAGTTTATGGCAGGGCGCCTACGAGCAGTACTTC. Amino acid sequence: CASSLWQGAYEQYF.

This sequence joins TRBV11-2 and TRBJ2-1; a weak D match, TRBD2 (5 bases). The germline V gene encodes CDR1 SGHAT and CDR2 FQNNGV. V dropped 4 bases and J dropped 9 bases, with 13 bases sitting between them. The CDR3 loop spans 13 amino acids. Here the CDR3 reads CASSWVGEGEQFF. The CDR3 DNA follows: TGTGCCAGCAGCTGGGTGGGCGAGGGTGAGCAGTTCTTC.

This chain joins TRBV27 and TRBJ2-2; the D gene is possibly TRBD2 (6 bases). CDR1 is MNHEY, CDR2 SMNVEV, per germline (reference sequence). This CDR3 contains 15 residues. Trimming left V 2 bases short and J 5 bases short, with 12 bases between. CDR3 sequence reads: CASSLPGRGTGELFF. The CDR3 nucleotides are TGTGCCAGCAGTTTACCCGGACGGGGGACCGGGGAGCTGTTTTTT.

The gene calls are TRBV27 and TRBJ2-7; 7 nucleotides align to TRBD1. The length of the CDR3 is 12 residues. CDR1 is MNHEY and CDR2 is SMNVEV in the germline V gene (reference sequence). V shed 7 bases, J shed 0 bases, and the junction held 0 bases outside the gene matches. In nucleotides, the CDR3 is TGTGCCAGCACAGGGGGCTCCTACGAGCAGTACTTC. This translates into CASTGGSYEQYF.

The sample holds one count of this clone. The rearrangement joins TRBV4-1 to TRBJ2-7; TRBD1 aligns across 9 bases. Germline values: CDR1 MGHRA, CDR2 YSYEKL. The CDR3 covers 14 residues. With 5 bases clipped from V and 3 bases from J, the junction kept 5 bases outside the gene matches. CDR3 amino acids: CASSADRGDYEQYF. The CDR3 DNA reads as TGCGCCAGCAGCGCCGACAGGGGGGACTACGAGCAGTACTTC.

The J gene is TRBJ2-1, the V gene TRBV27; D call uncertain. With 3 bases removed from V and 1 base from J, the gap between germline ends came to 10 bases. Per the germline V gene, CDR1 is MNHEY and CDR2 is SMNVEV (reference sequence). The CDR3 sequence is 15 residues long. The CDR3 coding sequence is TGTGCCAGCAGTTTTTCTCCAGGTTCCTACAATGAGCAGTTCTTC. Translated, it gives CASSFSPGSYNEQFF.

The chain recombines TRBV6-5 with TRBJ2-7; D possibly corresponds to TRBD2 (5 bases). The V end lost 6 bases, the J end lost 7 bases, and 10 bases lay between the germline ends. The germline V gene encodes CDR1 MNHEY and CDR2 SVGAGI. The CDR3 totals 11 residues. The CDR3 DNA is TGTGCCAGCAGCTACGGGGTTGAGCAGTACTTC. It yields the protein CASSYGVEQYF.

The gene calls are TRBV27 and TRBJ2-7; D gene uncertain. The V and J ends lost 5 bases and 1 base respectively, with 12 bases between them. Germline values: CDR1 MNHEY, CDR2 SMNVEV (reference sequence). This CDR3 is built from 14 residues. The CDR3 region is CASSPGLGSYEQYF. CDR3 DNA sequence: TGTGCCAGCAGTCCAGGTTTGGGATCCTACGAGCAGTACTTC.

The chain couples TRBV27 to TRBJ2-5, with D perhaps assigned TRBD1 or TRBD2 (5 bases each). V was shortened by 6 bases and J by 7 bases, with 15 bases between the two germline ends. Germline-derived CDR1 and CDR2 are MNHEY and SMNVEV (reference sequence). CDR3 size: 13 residues. CDR3 residues: CASSQGRAGTQYF. The CDR3 nucleotides read TGTGCCAGCAGCCAGGGCCGCGCGGGGACCCAGTACTTC.

The chain employs TRBV9 and TRBJ2-1, with TRBD1 as a possible D gene (6 bases). This CDR3 spans 15 amino acids. Per germline, CDR1 SGDLS and CDR2 YYNGEE. V shed 3 bases and J shed 10 bases, with 20 bases lying between them. The CDR3, as DNA: TGTGCCAGCAGCGCCGTCGATTACAGGGCGGAGGAGCAGTTCTTC. Translation: CASSAVDYRAEEQFF.

The chain is built from TRBV7-3 and TRBJ2-5; D is unclear. This CDR3 is 14 amino acids long. From germline, CDR1 is SGHTA and CDR2 FQGTGA. V dropped 0 bases and J dropped 1 base, with 6 bases sitting between them. The CDR3 DNA reads as TGTGCCAGCAGCTTAACGGGGTTCCAAGAGACCCAGTACTTC. Its protein is CASSLTGFQETQYF.

J is TRBJ2-1 and V is TRBV9; TRBD1 matches at 7 bases. With 0 bases clipped from V and 2 bases from J, the junction kept 17 bases outside the gene matches. CDR1 is SGDLS and CDR2 is YYNGEE in the germline V gene. The CDR3 covers 20 residues. The DNA for the CDR3 is TGTGCCAGCAGCGTAGGTAGGGGGACAGACTCTCCCCTACCCTACAATGAGCAGTTCTTC. This codes for CASSVGRGTDSPLPYNEQFF.

The V and J genes are TRBV27 and TRBJ1-1, with D hard to call. This CDR3 is built from 13 residues. V was clipped by 4 bases and J by 3 bases, with 9 bases between them. CDR1 is MNHEY, CDR2 SMNVEV, per germline (reference sequence). CDR3 coding DNA: TGTGCCAGCAGTTATGGGTCTTACACTGAAGCTTTCTTT. It translates to CASSYGSYTEAFF.

The rearrangement uses TRBV28 and TRBJ2-5; TRBD2 agrees at 13 bases. V shed 5 bases and J 5 bases; nucleotides not matched to a gene: 11. This CDR3 contains 17 residues. Germline values: CDR1 MDHEN, CDR2 SYDVKM. Here the CDR3 reads CASSLPTSGRARETQYF. CDR3 sequence (DNA): TGTGCCAGCAGTCTACCCACTAGCGGGAGGGCCCGGGAGACCCAGTACTTC.

The genes are TRBV13 and TRBJ2-1; D is ambiguous. CDR3 length: 12 amino acids. Per germline, CDR1 PRHDT and CDR2 FYEKMQ (reference sequence). V gave up 2 bases and J gave up 7 bases, with 6 bases separating them. The chain's CDR3 is CASSLRVNEQFF. CDR3 nucleotides: TGTGCCAGCAGCTTACGAGTTAATGAGCAGTTCTTC.

The gene calls are TRBV7-8 and TRBJ2-5; D unclear. The CDR3 totals 15 residues. The germline gives CDR1 SGHVS, CDR2 FQNEAQ. Trimming cost V 1 base and J 1 base, with 10 bases left between them. CDR3 nucleotides: TGTGCCAGCAGCTTAGTAAGAACAGTCCAAGAGACCCAGTACTTC. It yields the protein CASSLVRTVQETQYF.

The chain employs TRBV30 and TRBJ2-2; TRBD1 agrees at 9 bases. The CDR3 length is 15 residues. V shed 1 base and J 0 bases; nucleotides not matched to a gene: 0. Germline values: CDR1 GTSNPN, CDR2 SVGIG (reference sequence). DNA of the CDR3: TGTGCCTGGAGTGGGACAGGGGCGAACACCGGGGAGCTGTTTTTT. Translating it yields CAWSGTGANTGELFF.

The genes are TRBV6-1 and TRBJ2-7; D is possibly TRBD1 (6 bases). The germline V gene has CDR1 MNHNS and CDR2 SASEGT. Trimming left V 2 bases short and J 1 base short, with 12 bases between. The length of the CDR3 is 15 residues. CDR3 bases: TGTGCCAGCAGTGAATGGACAGTTTCATCCTACGAGCAGTACTTC. It encodes CASSEWTVSSYEQYF.

The chain combines TRBV5-4 with TRBJ1-2; D is possibly TRBD1 (5 bases). The CDR3 totals 15 residues. The germline CDR1 and CDR2 sequences are SGHNT and YYREEE (reference sequence). V dropped 0 bases and J dropped 8 bases, with 17 bases sitting between them. For the CDR3, the DNA is TGTGCCAGCAGCTTGGCCTTGGGGCCCCGGAGCGGCTACACCTTC. Translating it yields CASSLALGPRSGYTF.

The DNA for the CDR3 is TGTGCCAGCAGCGTAGGGACACAAGAGACCCAGTACTTC. Its translation: CASSVGTQETQYF. V and J are TRBV9 and TRBJ2-5, with a weak D call TRBD1 (5 bases). Germline values: CDR1 SGDLS, CDR2 YYNGEE. V dropped 0 bases and J dropped 2 bases, with 5 bases sitting between them. This CDR3 has 13 residues.

This clone was seen once. The chain couples TRBV27 to TRBJ2-7, with unresolved D. The germline V gene has CDR1 MNHEY and CDR2 SMNVEV (reference sequence). V gave up 6 bases and J gave up 0 bases, with 15 bases separating them. The CDR3 consists of 15 residues. As DNA, the CDR3 is TGTGCCAGCAGAACGTGGATAAACCTCTCCTACGAGCAGTACTTC. Translation gives CASRTWINLSYEQYF.

J is TRBJ2-7 and V is TRBV4-3, with 9 positions matching TRBD2. V shed 1 base and J 4 bases; nucleotides not matched to a gene: 2. This CDR3 is 14 amino acids long. Per germline, CDR1 LGHNA and CDR2 YSLEER. For the CDR3, the DNA is TGCGCCAGCAGCCAAGGACTAGCGGAGTACGAGCAGTACTTC. Amino acids: CASSQGLAEYEQYF.